The 7 T cell receptor beta chains below come from one sample, sequenced in a study (dated by TCRdb to about 2015). Libraries came from 5' RACE. TCRdb names Illumina MiSeq as the instrument used. The public reads were quality trimmed at Q25 with fastp and then assembled into clones with MiXCR by TCRdb, keeping productive beta chains. Here each entry gathers all rows of one CDR3 protein and keeps the most common genes and DNA. A total of tens of thousands of distinct CDR3 sequences appear in this sample, approximately 28% of them only once. More than 3.5% of the sample is taken by the ten largest. The sequenced material came from tumor-infiltrating memory CD4+ T cells sorted from the breast tumor. In the paper's terms, the cell subset or site label means: memory CD4+ T cells, CD4+CD45RO+CD25-. Source of these receptors: a female donor with breast cancer.

The chain employs TRBV6-6 and TRBJ2-2; TRBD1 matches at 7 bases. After removal of 6 bases from V and 0 bases from J, the junction contained 7 bases not matched to a gene. The CDR3 loop spans 16 amino acids. In germline, CDR1 is MNHNY, CDR2 SVGAGI (reference sequence). CDR3 nucleotide sequence: TGTGCCAGCAGCAGGGGGTTTAGCGCGAACACCGGGGAGCTGTTTTTT. Translating gives CASSRGFSANTGELFF.

This chain links TRBV29-1 with TRBJ2-3; D unresolved. Trimming cost V 3 bases and J 0 bases, with 13 bases left between them. The CDR3 extends over 15 amino acids. The germline V gene has CDR1 SQVTM and CDR2 ANQGSEA. As DNA, the CDR3 is TGCAGCGTTGAGAGCAACGGTTACAGCACAGATACGCAGTATTTT. Translating gives CSVESNGYSTDTQYF.

The chain links TRBV7-3 to TRBJ2-1; 7 bases agree with TRBD2. This CDR3 comprises 17 residues. The V and J ends lost 5 bases and 6 bases, in that order; junction bases with no gene match: 16. Germline CDR1 SGHTA, CDR2 FQGTGA. CDR3 DNA: TGTGCCAGCAGCCTCTATTCCGGGACTAACCCATTCAATGAGCAGTTCTTC. This encodes CASSLYSGTNPFNEQFF.

Written as DNA, the CDR3 is TGCGCCAGCAGCTTGGCCGGGGGACAGTACAATGAGCAGTTCTTC. Amino acids: CASSLAGGQYNEQFF. The rearrangement uses TRBV5-1 and TRBJ2-1, with D possibly matching TRBD1 (7 bases). CDR3 length: 15 residues. The ends were cut back, 0 bases at V and 4 bases at J, with 11 bases in the middle. Germline CDR1 and CDR2: SGHRS and YFSETQ.

Turning to this clonotype: This may be a read error, as it is one base from a much larger clone. The CDR3 nucleotides are TGTGCCGGCAGCACGACCGGGACTAGTAGCAATGAGCAGTTCTTC. Translating it yields CAGSTTGTSSNEQFF. The V gene is TRBV9, the J gene TRBJ2-1, with 8 nucleotides matching TRBD2. From germline, CDR1 is SGDLS and CDR2 YYNGEE. CDR3 length equals 15 residues.

This clonotype has only a few counts. The germline gene is not matched at one end of the junction; a read error may be the cause. The gene calls are TRBV2 and TRBJ2-5, with D perhaps matching TRBD2 (6 bases). The germline CDR1 and CDR2 sequences are SNHLY and FYNNEI. CDR3 length equals 12 residues. CDR3 residues: CASTGGPSGSSF. The CDR3 region has the DNA TGTGCCAGCACCGGAGGGCCATCCGGATCGAGCTTC.

V usage is TRBV6-5 and J usage is TRBJ2-7, with 11 bases aligning to TRBD1. Trimming removed 6 bases from V and 2 bases from J; junction bases left unmatched: 15. Germline values: CDR1 MNHEY, CDR2 SVGAGI. This CDR3 region has 18 residues. The CDR3 nucleotides are TGTGCCAGCAGGCCGTCCCGGGACAGGGGGTCCTACCCCTACGAGCAGTACTTC. It is translated as CASRPSRDRGSYPYEQYF.